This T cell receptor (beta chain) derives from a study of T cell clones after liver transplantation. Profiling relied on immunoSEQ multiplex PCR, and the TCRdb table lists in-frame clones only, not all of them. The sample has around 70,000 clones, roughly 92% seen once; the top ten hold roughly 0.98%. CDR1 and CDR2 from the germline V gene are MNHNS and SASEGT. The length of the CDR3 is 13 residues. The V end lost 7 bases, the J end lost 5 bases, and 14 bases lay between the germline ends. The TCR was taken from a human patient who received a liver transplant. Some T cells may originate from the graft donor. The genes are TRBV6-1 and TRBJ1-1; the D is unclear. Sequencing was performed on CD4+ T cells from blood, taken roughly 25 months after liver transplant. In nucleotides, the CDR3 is TGTGCCAGCAATTTGGTAGGTGGAACTGAAGCTTTCTTT. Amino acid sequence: CASNLVGGTEAFF.